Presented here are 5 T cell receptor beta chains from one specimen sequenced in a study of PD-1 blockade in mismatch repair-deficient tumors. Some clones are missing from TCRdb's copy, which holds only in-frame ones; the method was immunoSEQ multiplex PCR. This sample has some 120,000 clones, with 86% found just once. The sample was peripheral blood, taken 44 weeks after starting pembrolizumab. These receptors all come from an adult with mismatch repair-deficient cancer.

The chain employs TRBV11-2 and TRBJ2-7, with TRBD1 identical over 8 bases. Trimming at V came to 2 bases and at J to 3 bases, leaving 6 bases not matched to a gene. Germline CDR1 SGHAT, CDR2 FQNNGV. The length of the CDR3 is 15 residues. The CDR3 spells CASSLPGRGLYEQYF. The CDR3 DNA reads TGTGCCAGCAGCTTACCCGGCAGGGGGCTCTACGAGCAGTACTTC.

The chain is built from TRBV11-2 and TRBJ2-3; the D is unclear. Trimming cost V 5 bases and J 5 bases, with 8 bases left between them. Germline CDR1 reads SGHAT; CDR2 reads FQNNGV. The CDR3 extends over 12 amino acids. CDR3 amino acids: CASSPMEDTQYF. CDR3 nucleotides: TGTGCCAGCAGCCCGATGGAAGATACGCAGTATTTT. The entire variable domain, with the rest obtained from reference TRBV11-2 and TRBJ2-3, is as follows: EAGVAQSPRYKIIEKRQSVAFWCNPISGHATLYWYQQILGQGPKLLIQFQNNGVVDDSQLPKDRFSAERLKGVDSTLKIQPAKLEDSAVYLCASSPMEDTQYFGPGTRLTVL.

In DNA, the CDR3 is TGTGCCTGGAGTATCCCTTGGACTAGCGGGAGAGGGCGTAGCACAGATACGCAGTATTTT. This codes for CAWSIPWTSGRGRSTDTQYF. V and J are TRBV30 and TRBJ2-3; TRBD2 agrees at 13 bases. V shed 2 bases and J 0 bases; nucleotides not matched to a gene: 14. The CDR3 runs to 20 residues. Germline CDR1 is GTSNPN and CDR2 is SVGIG (reference sequence).

In DNA, the CDR3 is TGCAGCGTTGTGGGGACTAGCGCCTACAATGAGCAGTTCTTC. Translating it yields CSVVGTSAYNEQFF. The chain recombines TRBV29-1 with TRBJ2-1; the match to TRBD2 covers 10 bases. This CDR3 region has 14 residues. The germline CDR1 and CDR2 sequences are SQVTM and ANQGSEA. The ends lost 4 bases at V and 2 bases at J; junction bases unmatched: 2.

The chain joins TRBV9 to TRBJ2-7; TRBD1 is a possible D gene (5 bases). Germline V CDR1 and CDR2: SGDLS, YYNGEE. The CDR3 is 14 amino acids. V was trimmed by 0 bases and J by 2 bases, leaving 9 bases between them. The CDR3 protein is CASSVGQGPYEQYF. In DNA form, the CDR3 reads TGTGCCAGCAGCGTAGGTCAGGGCCCCTACGAGCAGTACTTC. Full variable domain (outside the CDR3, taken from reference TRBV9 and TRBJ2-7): DSGVTQTPKHLITATGQRVTLRCSPRSGDLSVYWYQQSLDQGLQFLIQYYNGEERAKGNILERFSAQQFPDLHSELNLSSLELGDSALYFCASSVGQGPYEQYFGPGTRLTVT.